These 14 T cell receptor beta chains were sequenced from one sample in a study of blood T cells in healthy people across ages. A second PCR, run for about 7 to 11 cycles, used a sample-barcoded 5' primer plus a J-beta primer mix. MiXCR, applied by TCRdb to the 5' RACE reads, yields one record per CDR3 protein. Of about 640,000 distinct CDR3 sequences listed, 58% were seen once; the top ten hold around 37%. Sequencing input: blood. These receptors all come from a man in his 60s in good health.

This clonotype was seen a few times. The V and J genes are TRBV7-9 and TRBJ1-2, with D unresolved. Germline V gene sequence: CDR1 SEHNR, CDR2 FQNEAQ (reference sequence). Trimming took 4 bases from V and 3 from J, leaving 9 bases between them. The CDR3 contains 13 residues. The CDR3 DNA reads TGTGCCAGCAGCTCCACGGACTACTATGGCTACACCTTC. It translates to CASSSTDYYGYTF.

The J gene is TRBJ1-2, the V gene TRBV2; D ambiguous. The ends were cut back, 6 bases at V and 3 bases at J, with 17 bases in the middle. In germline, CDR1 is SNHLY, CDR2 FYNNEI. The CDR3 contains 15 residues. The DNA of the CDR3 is TGTGCCAGCAGCGTAAGACGGGCGAGGTACTATGGCTACACCTTC. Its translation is CASSVRRARYYGYTF.

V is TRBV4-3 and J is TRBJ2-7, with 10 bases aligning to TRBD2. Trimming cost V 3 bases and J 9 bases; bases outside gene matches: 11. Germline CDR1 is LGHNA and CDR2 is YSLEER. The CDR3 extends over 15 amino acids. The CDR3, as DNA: TGCGCCAGCAGCCAGGCAGGGACTAGCGTTCACGGGCAGTACTTC. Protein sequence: CASSQAGTSVHGQYF.

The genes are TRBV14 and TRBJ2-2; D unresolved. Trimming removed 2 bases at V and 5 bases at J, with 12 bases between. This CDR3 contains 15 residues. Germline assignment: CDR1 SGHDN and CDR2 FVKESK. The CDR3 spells CASSQTLVLTGELFF. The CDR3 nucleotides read TGTGCCAGCAGCCAAACGCTAGTCCTGACCGGGGAGCTGTTTTTT. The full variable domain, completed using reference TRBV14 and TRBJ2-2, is EAGVTQFPSHSVIEKGQTVTLRCDPISGHDNLYWYRRVMGKEIKFLLHFVKESKQDESGMPNNRFLAERTGGTYSTLKVQPAELEDSGVYFCASSQTLVLTGELFFGEGSRLTVL.

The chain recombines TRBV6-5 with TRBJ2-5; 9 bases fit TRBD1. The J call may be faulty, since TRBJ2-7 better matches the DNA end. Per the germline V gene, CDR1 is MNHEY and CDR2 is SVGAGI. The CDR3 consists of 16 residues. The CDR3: CASSYRDRAQTCEQYF. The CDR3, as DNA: TGTGCCAGCAGTTACAGGGACAGGGCGCAGACCTGCGAGCAGTACTTC.

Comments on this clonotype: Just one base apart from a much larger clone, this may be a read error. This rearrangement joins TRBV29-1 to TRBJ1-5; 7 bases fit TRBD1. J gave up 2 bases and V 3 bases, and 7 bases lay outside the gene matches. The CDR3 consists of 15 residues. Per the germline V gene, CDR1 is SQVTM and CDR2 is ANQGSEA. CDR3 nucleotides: TGCAGCGTTGAGATCACAGGGGTAGGCAATCAGCCCCAGCATTTT. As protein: CSVEITGVGNQPQHF.

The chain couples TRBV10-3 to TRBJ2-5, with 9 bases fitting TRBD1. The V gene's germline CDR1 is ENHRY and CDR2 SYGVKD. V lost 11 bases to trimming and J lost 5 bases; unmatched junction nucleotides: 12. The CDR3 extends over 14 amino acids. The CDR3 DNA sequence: TGTGCCGCCAGGGGACAGGGCAAAGAGGAGACCCAGTACTTC. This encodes CAARGQGKEETQYF.

CDR3 residues: CSVEGTGSLHNEQFF. DNA for the CDR3: TGCAGCGTTGAAGGGACAGGTTCACTTCACAATGAGCAGTTCTTC. This chain uses TRBV29-1 with TRBJ2-1, with 7 bases identical to TRBD1. Unmatched junction bases numbered 8, after V lost 1 base and J lost 5 bases. The germline V gene has CDR1 SQVTM and CDR2 ANQGSEA. The CDR3 has 15 amino acids.

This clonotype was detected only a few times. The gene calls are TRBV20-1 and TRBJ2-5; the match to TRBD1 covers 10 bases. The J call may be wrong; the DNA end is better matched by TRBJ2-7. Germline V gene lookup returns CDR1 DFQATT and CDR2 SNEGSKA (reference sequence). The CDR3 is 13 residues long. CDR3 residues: CSASRGQGYEQYF. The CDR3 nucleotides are TGCAGTGCCAGTCGGGGACAGGGGTACGAGCAGTACTTC.

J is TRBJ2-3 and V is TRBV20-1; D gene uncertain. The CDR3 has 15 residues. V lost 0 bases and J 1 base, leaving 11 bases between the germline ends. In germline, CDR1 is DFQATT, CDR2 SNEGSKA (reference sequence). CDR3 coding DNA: TGCAGTGCTAGAGATATCAGTGTAGGCACAGATACGCAGTATTTT. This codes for CSARDISVGTDTQYF.

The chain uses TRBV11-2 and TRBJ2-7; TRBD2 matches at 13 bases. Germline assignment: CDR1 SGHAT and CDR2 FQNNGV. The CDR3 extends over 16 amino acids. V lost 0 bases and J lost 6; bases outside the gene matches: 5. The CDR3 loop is CASSLDSLAGGREQYF. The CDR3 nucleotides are TGTGCCAGCAGCTTAGACTCACTAGCGGGGGGGCGCGAGCAGTACTTC. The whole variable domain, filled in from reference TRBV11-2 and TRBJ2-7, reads EAGVAQSPRYKIIEKRQSVAFWCNPISGHATLYWYQQILGQGPKLLIQFQNNGVVDDSQLPKDRFSAERLKGVDSTLKIQPAKLEDSAVYLCASSLDSLAGGREQYFGPGTRLTVT.

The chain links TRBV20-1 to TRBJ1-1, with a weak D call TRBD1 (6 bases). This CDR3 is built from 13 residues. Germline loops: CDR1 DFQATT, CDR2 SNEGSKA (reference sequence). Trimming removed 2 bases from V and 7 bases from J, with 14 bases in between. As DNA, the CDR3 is TGCAGTGCTAGAAACAGGGTTACCTTTGAAGCTTTCTTT. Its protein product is CSARNRVTFEAFF.

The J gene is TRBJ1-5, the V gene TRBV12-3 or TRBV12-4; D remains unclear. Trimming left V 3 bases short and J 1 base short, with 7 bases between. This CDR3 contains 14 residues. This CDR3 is CASSFRRSNQPQHF. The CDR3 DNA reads TGTGCCAGCAGTTTCCGAAGAAGCAATCAGCCCCAGCATTTT.

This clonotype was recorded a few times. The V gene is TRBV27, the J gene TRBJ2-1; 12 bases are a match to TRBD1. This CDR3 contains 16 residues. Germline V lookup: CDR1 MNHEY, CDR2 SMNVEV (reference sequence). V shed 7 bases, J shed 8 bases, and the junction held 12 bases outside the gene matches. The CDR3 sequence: CASTSLGQGAVDEQFF. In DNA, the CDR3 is TGTGCCAGCACCTCTTTGGGACAGGGGGCGGTCGATGAGCAGTTCTTC.